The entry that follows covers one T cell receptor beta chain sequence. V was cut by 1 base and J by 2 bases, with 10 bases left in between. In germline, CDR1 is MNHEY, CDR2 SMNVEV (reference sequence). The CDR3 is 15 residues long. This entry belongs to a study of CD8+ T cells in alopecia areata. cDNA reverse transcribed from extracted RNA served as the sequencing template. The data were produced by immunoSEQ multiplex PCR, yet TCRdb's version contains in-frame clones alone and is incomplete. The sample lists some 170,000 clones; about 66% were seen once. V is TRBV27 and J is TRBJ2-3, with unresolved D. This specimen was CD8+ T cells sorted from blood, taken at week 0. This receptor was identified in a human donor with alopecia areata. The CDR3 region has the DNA TGTGCCAGCAGTTTATTAGCCAGCACCACAGATACGCAGTATTTT. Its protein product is CASSLLASTTDTQYF.